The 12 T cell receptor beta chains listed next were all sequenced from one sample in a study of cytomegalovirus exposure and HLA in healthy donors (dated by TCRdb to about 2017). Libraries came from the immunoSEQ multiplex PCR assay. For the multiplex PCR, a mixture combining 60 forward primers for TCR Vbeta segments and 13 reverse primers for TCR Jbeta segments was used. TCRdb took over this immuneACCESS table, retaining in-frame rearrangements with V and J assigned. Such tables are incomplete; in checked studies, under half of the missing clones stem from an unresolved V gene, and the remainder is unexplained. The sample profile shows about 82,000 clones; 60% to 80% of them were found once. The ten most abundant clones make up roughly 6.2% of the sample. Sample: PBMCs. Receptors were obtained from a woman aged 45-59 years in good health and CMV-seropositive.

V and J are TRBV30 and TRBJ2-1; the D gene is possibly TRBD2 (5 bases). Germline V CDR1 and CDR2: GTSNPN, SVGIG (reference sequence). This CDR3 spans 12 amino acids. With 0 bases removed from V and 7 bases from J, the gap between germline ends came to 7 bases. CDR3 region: CAWSVSGNEQFF. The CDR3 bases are TGTGCCTGGAGTGTTTCGGGGAATGAGCAGTTCTTC.

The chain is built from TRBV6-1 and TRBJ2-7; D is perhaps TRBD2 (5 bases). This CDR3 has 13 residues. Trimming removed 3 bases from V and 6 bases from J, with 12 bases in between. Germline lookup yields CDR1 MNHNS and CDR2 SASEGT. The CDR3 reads CASSELGVAEQYF. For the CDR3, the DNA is TGTGCCAGCAGTGAGCTCGGGGTTGCCGAGCAGTACTTC.

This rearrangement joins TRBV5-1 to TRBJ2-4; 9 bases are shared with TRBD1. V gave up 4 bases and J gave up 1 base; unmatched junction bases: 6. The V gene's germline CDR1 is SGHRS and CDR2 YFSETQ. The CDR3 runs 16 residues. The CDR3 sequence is CASSRTGDGAKNIQYF. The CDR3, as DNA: TGCGCCAGCAGCCGGACAGGGGACGGGGCCAAAAACATTCAGTACTTC.

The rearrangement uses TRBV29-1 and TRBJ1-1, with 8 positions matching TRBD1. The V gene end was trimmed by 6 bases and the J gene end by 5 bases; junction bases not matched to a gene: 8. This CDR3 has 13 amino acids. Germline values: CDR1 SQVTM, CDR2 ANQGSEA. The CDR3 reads CSVRTGLTTEAFF. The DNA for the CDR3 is TGCAGCGTGAGGACAGGGTTAACGACTGAAGCTTTCTTT. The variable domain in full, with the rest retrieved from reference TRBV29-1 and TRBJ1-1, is SAVISQKPSRDICQRGTSLTIQCQVDSQVTMMFWYRQQPGQSLTLIATANQGSEATYESGFVIDKFPISRPNLTFSTLTVSNMSPEDSSIYLCSVRTGLTTEAFFGQGTRLTVV.

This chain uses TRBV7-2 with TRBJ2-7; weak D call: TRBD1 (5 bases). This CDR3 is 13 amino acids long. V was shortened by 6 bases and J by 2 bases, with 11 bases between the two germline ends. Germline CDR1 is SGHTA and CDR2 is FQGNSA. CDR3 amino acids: CASRGPATYEQYF. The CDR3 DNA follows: TGTGCCAGCAGGGGGCCTGCCACCTACGAGCAGTACTTC.

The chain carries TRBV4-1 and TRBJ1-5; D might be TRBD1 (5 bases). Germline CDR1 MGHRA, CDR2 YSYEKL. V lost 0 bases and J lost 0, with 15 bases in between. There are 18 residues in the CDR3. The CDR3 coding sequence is TGCGCCAGCAGCCAAGAGTCGGCAGGGCTATATAGCAATCAGCCCCAGCATTTT. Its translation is CASSQESAGLYSNQPQHF.

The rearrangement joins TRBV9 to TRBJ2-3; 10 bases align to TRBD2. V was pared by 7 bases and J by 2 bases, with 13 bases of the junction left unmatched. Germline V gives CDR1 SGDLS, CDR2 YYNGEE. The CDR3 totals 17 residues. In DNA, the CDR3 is TGTGCCAGCTCCCTAGCGGGAGAAGGTTCCCTCACAGATACGCAGTATTTT. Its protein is CASSLAGEGSLTDTQYF. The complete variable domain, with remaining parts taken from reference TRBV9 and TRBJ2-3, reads DSGVTQTPKHLITATGQRVTLRCSPRSGDLSVYWYQQSLDQGLQFLIQYYNGEERAKGNILERFSAQQFPDLHSELNLSSLELGDSALYFCASSLAGEGSLTDTQYFGPGTRLTVL.

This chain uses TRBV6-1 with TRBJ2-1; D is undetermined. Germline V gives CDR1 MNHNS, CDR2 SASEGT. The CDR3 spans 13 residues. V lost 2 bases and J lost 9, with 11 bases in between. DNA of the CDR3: TGTGCCAGCAGTGAATCTCGGGTTGGTGAGCAGTTCTTC. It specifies CASSESRVGEQFF.

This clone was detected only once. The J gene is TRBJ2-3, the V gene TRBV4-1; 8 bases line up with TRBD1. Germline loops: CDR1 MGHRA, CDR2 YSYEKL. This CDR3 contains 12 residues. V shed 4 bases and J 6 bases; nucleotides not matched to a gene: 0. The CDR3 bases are TGCGCCAGCAGCCGGACAGGGGATACGCAGTATTTT. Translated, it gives CASSRTGDTQYF.

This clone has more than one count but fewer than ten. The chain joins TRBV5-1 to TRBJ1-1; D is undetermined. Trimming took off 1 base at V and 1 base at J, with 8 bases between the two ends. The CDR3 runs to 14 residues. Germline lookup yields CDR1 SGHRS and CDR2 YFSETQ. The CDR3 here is CASSLLRRNTEAFF. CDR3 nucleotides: TGCGCCAGCAGCTTGCTACGGAGGAACACTGAAGCTTTCTTT.

CDR3 sequence reads: CASSLQKGLAAYNEQFF. In nucleotides, the CDR3 is TGTGCCAGCAGTTTGCAAAAGGGACTAGCGGCCTACAATGAGCAGTTCTTC. The chain is built from TRBV28 and TRBJ2-1; TRBD2 agrees at 11 bases. CDR1 is MDHEN, CDR2 SYDVKM, per germline. V trimming: 3 bases; J trimming: 2 bases; junction bases outside the gene matches: 6. CDR3 size: 17 residues. The entire variable domain, with the rest obtained from reference TRBV28 and TRBJ2-1, is as follows: DVKVTQSSRYLVKRTGEKVFLECVQDMDHENMFWYRQDPGLGLRLIYFSYDVKMKEKGDIPEGYSVSREKKERFSLILESASTNQTSMYLCASSLQKGLAAYNEQFFGPGTRLTVL.

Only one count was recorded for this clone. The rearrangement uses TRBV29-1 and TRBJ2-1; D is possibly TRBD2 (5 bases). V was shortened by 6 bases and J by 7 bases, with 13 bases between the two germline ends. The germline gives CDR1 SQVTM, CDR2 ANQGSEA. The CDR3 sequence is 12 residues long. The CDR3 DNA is TGCAGCGTCATCCGCGGGCTAAATGAGCAGTTCTTC. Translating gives CSVIRGLNEQFF.